The 14 T cell receptor beta chains listed next were all sequenced from one sample in a study of blood T cell repertoires in COVID-19. The repertoire was sequenced with immunoSEQ multiplex PCR; TCRdb's copy has only in-frame clones and lacks some. The data hold about 120,000 clones, with about three quarters observed a single time. The sample consisted of peripheral blood. Receptor source: a man aged 70-80 years with acute or convalescent COVID-19.

The V gene is TRBV6-5, the J gene TRBJ1-4; TRBD1 agrees at 7 bases. The germline V gene encodes CDR1 MNHEY and CDR2 SVGAGI. V lost 6 bases to trimming and J lost 3 bases; unmatched junction nucleotides: 4. This CDR3 has 14 residues. DNA for the CDR3: TGTGCCAGCAGCAGGGGACAGCCTAATGAAAAACTGTTTTTT. This gives the protein CASSRGQPNEKLFF.

The sample holds a few counts of this clone. The chain combines TRBV29-1 with TRBJ2-3; 7 positions agree with TRBD2. With V trimmed by 6 bases and J by 6 bases, 6 bases remained unmatched. The V gene's germline CDR1 is SQVTM and CDR2 ANQGSEA. The CDR3 loop spans 12 amino acids. The DNA for the CDR3 is TGCAGCGTCGGGGGACTACGTGATACGCAGTATTTT. Its protein is CSVGGLRDTQYF.

V and J are TRBV5-5 and TRBJ2-2; D perhaps matches TRBD1 (5 bases). The V and J ends lost 1 base and 6 bases respectively, with 7 bases between them. The CDR3 is made up of 13 amino acids. CDR1 and CDR2 (germline): SGHKS, YYEKEE (reference sequence). CDR3 sequence: CASSLRGSGELFF. The CDR3 region has the DNA TGTGCCAGCAGCTTGAGGGGATCCGGGGAGCTGTTTTTT.

This chain joins TRBV14 and TRBJ2-1; the match to TRBD1 covers 8 bases. The CDR3 is 17 amino acids. Germline V gene lookup returns CDR1 SGHDN and CDR2 FVKESK. V was clipped by 1 base and J by 6 bases; unmatched bases: 11. The CDR3 DNA reads TGTGCCAGCAGCCAAGGCCTAGAGACAGGGGTCTCCAATGAGCAGTTCTTC. This codes for CASSQGLETGVSNEQFF. Together with reference TRBV14 and TRBJ2-1, the CDR3 gives the full variable domain: EAGVTQFPSHSVIEKGQTVTLRCDPISGHDNLYWYRRVMGKEIKFLLHFVKESKQDESGMPNNRFLAERTGGTYSTLKVQPAELEDSGVYFCASSQGLETGVSNEQFFGPGTRLTVL.

The V call is TRBV2, the J call TRBJ2-1, with TRBD2 as a possible D gene (5 bases). Germline assignment: CDR1 SNHLY and CDR2 FYNNEI. The V and J ends lost 7 bases and 0 bases respectively, with 16 bases between them. The CDR3 is 16 residues long. The DNA of the CDR3 is TGTGCCAGCATCAAAAGAGAGGGAATCTCCTACAATGAGCAGTTCTTC. This sequence encodes CASIKREGISYNEQFF.

A single count supports this clone. This chain uses TRBV7-3 with TRBJ2-3; 7 bases match TRBD1. V trimming: 1 base; J trimming: 0 bases; junction bases outside the gene matches: 1. Germline assignment: CDR1 SGHTA and CDR2 FQGTGA. CDR3 length: 15 residues. The CDR3 spells CASSLIGGSTDTQYF. CDR3 coding DNA: TGTGCCAGCAGCTTAATAGGGGGCAGCACAGATACGCAGTATTTT.

This sequence joins TRBV9 and TRBJ2-7; D might be TRBD2 (7 bases). In germline, CDR1 is SGDLS, CDR2 YYNGEE. The CDR3 consists of 16 residues. Trimming stripped 2 bases from V and 1 base from J, with 16 bases between. CDR3 sequence: CASSVGGLAGSYEQYF. The CDR3 nucleotides are TGTGCCAGCAGCGTGGGGGGGCTAGCAGGATCCTACGAGCAGTACTTC.

The genes are TRBV6-5 and TRBJ2-3; 8 positions match TRBD2. Germline lookup yields CDR1 MNHEY and CDR2 SVGAGI. V lost 6 bases, J lost 5 bases, and 10 bases stayed unmatched. This CDR3 comprises 15 residues. The CDR3 spells CASRPYGRALDTQYF. The CDR3 nucleotides read TGTGCCAGCAGACCGTACGGGAGGGCCTTAGATACGCAGTATTTT.

V and J are TRBV2 and TRBJ2-1; D remains ambiguous. CDR1 and CDR2 from the germline V gene are SNHLY and FYNNEI. This CDR3 contains 14 residues. Trimming took 4 bases from V and 6 from J, leaving 13 bases between them. CDR3 DNA sequence: TGTGCCAGCAGTGCTCAGCGTAATAGCAATGAGCAGTTCTTC. Its translation: CASSAQRNSNEQFF.

This chain connects TRBV7-3 to TRBJ2-3; 11 bases agree with TRBD2. This CDR3 region has 15 residues. V trimming: 2 bases; J trimming: 6 bases; junction bases outside the gene matches: 4. Germline assignment: CDR1 SGHTA and CDR2 FQGTGA. As DNA, the CDR3 is TGTGCCAGCAGCTTAGCTAGCGGGGGGTTTGATACGCAGTATTTT. This gives the protein CASSLASGGFDTQYF.

The V call is TRBV28, the J call TRBJ1-6, with TRBD1 matching 10 bases. Germline assignment: CDR1 MDHEN and CDR2 SYDVKM. The CDR3 consists of 14 residues. Unmatched junction bases numbered 4, after V lost 11 bases and J lost 3 bases. CDR3 bases: TGTGCCTCGCGGACAGGGGGCTATAATTCACCCCTCCACTTT. The encoded protein is CASRTGGYNSPLHF.

The gene calls are TRBV7-8 and TRBJ1-2; the D is unclear. CDR3 length: 14 residues. Germline V gene data show CDR1 as SGHVS and CDR2 as FQNEAQ. V lost 5 bases and J 5 bases, leaving 15 bases between the germline ends. CDR3 sequence: CASSLLSGLYGYTF. The CDR3 DNA sequence: TGTGCCAGCAGCCTTTTATCAGGACTGTATGGCTACACCTTC.

J is TRBJ2-1 and V is TRBV5-5, with D possibly matching TRBD2 (6 bases). Germline CDR1 is SGHKS and CDR2 is YYEKEE (reference sequence). The CDR3 consists of 16 residues. V lost 4 bases, J lost 3 bases, and 17 bases lay in between. CDR3 sequence (DNA): TGTGCCAGCAGCCTAACCTTGGGGGGTAACTACAATGAGCAGTTCTTC. Protein: CASSLTLGGNYNEQFF.

The chain couples TRBV7-9 to TRBJ1-2, with D tentatively TRBD1 (6 bases). This CDR3 is 17 amino acids long. Germline-derived CDR1 and CDR2 are SEHNR and FQNEAQ (reference sequence). Trimming removed 0 bases from V and 0 bases from J, with 14 bases in between. The CDR3 nucleotides are TGTGCCAGCAGCTTAGCTTTCGGGGACATTACTAACTATGGCTACACCTTC. Protein product: CASSLAFGDITNYGYTF.